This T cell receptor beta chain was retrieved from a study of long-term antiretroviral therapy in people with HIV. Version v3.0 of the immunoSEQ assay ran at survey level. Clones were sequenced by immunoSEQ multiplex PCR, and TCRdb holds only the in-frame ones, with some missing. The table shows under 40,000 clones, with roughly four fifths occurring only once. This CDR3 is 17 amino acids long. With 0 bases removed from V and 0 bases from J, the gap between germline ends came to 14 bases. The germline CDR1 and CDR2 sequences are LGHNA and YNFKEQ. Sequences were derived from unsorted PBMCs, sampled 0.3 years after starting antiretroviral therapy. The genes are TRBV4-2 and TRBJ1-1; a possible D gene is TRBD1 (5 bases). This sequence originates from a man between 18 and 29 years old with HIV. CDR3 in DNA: TGTGCCAGCAGCCAAGACGGGGCCGCAGTTATGAACACTGAAGCTTTCTTT. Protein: CASSQDGAAVMNTEAFF.